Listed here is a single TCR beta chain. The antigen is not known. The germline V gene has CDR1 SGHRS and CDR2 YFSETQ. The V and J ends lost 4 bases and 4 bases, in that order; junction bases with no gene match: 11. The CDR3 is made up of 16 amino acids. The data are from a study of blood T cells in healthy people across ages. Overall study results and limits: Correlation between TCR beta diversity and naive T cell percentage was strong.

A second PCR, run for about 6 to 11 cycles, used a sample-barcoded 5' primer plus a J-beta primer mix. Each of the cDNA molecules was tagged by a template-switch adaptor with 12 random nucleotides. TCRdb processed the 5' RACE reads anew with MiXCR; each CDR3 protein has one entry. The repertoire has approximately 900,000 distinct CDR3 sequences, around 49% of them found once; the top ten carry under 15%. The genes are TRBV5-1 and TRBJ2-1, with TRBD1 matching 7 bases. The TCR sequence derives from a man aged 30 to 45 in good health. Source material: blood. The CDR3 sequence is CASSISGTESYNEQFF. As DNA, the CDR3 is TGCGCCAGCAGCATTTCCGGGACAGAGTCTTACAATGAGCAGTTCTTC.